Listed below are T cell receptor beta chains from one sample, sequenced in a study of cytomegalovirus exposure and HLA in healthy donors. TCRdb keeps only in-frame clones here, not all; method: immunoSEQ multiplex PCR. This table holds approximately 140,000 clones, less than 90% found once. The specimen was PBMCs. These receptors all come from a man between 18 and 29 years old in good health and CMV-seronegative. The CDR3 runs from the conserved cysteine through the conserved F or W. D genes are given only for firm matches. Clone sizes are given selectively: once, few, many, or a class where the clone is expanded.

size	J	D	V	DNA	CDR3
NA	TRBJ2-3	NA	TRBV5-6	TGTGCCAGCAGCTTGGCTAGCGCCGGCACAGATACGCAGTATTTT	CASSLASAGTDTQYF
few	TRBJ2-2	TRBD2	TRBV28	TGTGCCAGCAAGTCCCTGCGGGGGGCTCCCTCGAACACCGGGGAGCTGTTTTTT	CASKSLRGAPSNTGELFF
NA	TRBJ2-2	TRBD2	TRBV7-9	TGTGCCAGCAGGATACGCGGGGGGGCGAACACCGGGGAGCTGTTTTTT	CASRIRGGANTGELFF
NA	TRBJ2-7	TRBD1	TRBV6-1	TGTGCCAGCAGTGAACTAGGACAGGGGACCTACGAGCAGTACTTC	CASSELGQGTYEQYF
NA	TRBJ2-6	NA	TRBV7-8	TGTGCCAGCGGGGGAGGAGGACTGGCTGGGGCCAACGTCCTGACTTTC	CASGGGGLAGANVLTF
NA	TRBJ2-7	TRBD2	TRBV19	TGTGCCAGTAGTATGGCCAGGGAGGGCTACGAGCAGTACTTC	CASSMAREGYEQYF
NA	TRBJ2-7	TRBD1	TRBV4-1	TGCGCCAGCAGCCAAGGGACAGGTGATTTCTACGAGCAGTACTTC	CASSQGTGDFYEQYF
NA	TRBJ1-2	TRBD1	TRBV27	TGTGCCAGCAGCTTAAAAGGACAGGCCCCAGCCGGCTACACCTTC	CASSLKGQAPAGYTF
NA	TRBJ1-4	TRBD1	TRBV6-5	TGTGCCAGCAGTTCCTCCGGACAGGGAACTAATGAAAAACTGTTTTTT	CASSSSGQGTNEKLFF
once	TRBJ2-5	TRBD2	TRBV5-4	TGTGCCAGCAGCTTGGGTCACGACGGGGGGGCCGGTGAGACCCAGTACTTC	CASSLGHDGGAGETQYF
NA	TRBJ2-1	NA	TRBV28	TGTGCCAGCAGTCCAATCGAGGGCAGTGAGCAGTTCTTC	CASSPIEGSEQFF
NA	TRBJ1-1	NA	TRBV5-6	TGTGCCAGCAGCTCGACAGGGAACACTGAAGCTTTCTTT	CASSSTGNTEAFF
NA	TRBJ1-2	TRBD1	TRBV4-3	TGCGCCAGCAGCCAAGATGTCAGGGGGAACTATGGCTACACCTTC	CASSQDVRGNYGYTF
NA	TRBJ2-7	NA	TRBV20-1	TGCAGTGTACCCGGACGGGGGACCTACTTC	CSVPGRGTYF
NA	TRBJ1-5	NA	TRBV9	TGTGCCAGCAGCCTGGGAGGCCCCGCGGAGCCCCAGCATTTT	CASSLGGPAEPQHF
NA	TRBJ2-2	TRBD1	TRBV5-1	TGCGCCAGCAGCTTGGTCGGGACAGGGCAATTCGGGGAGCTGTTTTTT	CASSLVGTGQFGELFF
NA	TRBJ1-5	NA	TRBV15	TGTGCCACCAGCAGAGACCGAGGAAATCAGCCCCAGCATTTT	CATSRDRGNQPQHF
NA	TRBJ2-2	NA	TRBV4-2	TGTGCCAGCAGCCAAGATCGCAGGGGGAACACCGGGGAGCTGTTTTTT	CASSQDRRGNTGELFF
many	TRBJ2-7	NA	TRBV5-5	TGTGCCAGCAGCTTGGACACCTACGAGCAGTACTTC	CASSLDTYEQYF
NA	TRBJ2-3	NA	TRBV5-6	TGTGCCAGCAGCTTGGTGGAGAGCACAGATACGCAGTATTTT	CASSLVESTDTQYF
NA	TRBJ2-7	TRBD1	TRBV30	TGTGCCTGGAGTAAGGGGACAGGCTCCTACGAGCAGTACTTC	CAWSKGTGSYEQYF
NA	TRBJ2-1	NA	TRBV28	TGTGCCAGCAGTGTGACTCGGAATGAGCAGTTCTTC	CASSVTRNEQFF
once	TRBJ1-1	TRBD1	TRBV5-4	TGTGCCAGCAGGGGACAGGGAGGCACTGAAGCTTTCTTT	CASRGQGGTEAFF
NA	TRBJ2-3	TRBD2	TRBV19	TGTGCCAGTAGTGACTCTAGCGGGAGTATCACAGATACGCAGTATTTT	CASSDSSGSITDTQYF
NA	TRBJ2-5	NA	TRBV29-1	TGCAGCGTTGAAGATCCGGGTCGGGGGGAGACCCAGTACTTC	CSVEDPGRGETQYF
once	TRBJ2-7	TRBD2	TRBV6-5	TGTGCCAGCAGTGCCGGGACTAGCGGGAGGGAAGAGCAGTACTTC	CASSAGTSGREEQYF
NA	TRBJ2-2	NA	TRBV27	TGTGCCAGCAGTTTACTGCAGGGCGGGGAGCTGTTTTTT	CASSLLQGGELFF
NA	TRBJ1-4	NA	TRBV12-2	TGTGCAAGTCGCTTAAAGGGGGCGAGACAAAAACTGTTTTTT	CASRLKGARQKLFF
NA	TRBJ2-1	NA	TRBV2	TGTGCCAGTGGCGGGCAGAGCTCCTACAATGAGCAGTTCTTC	CASGGQSSYNEQFF
NA	TRBJ2-7	NA	TRBV27	TGTGCCAGCAGTTTACTTGGCCGATCCCACGAGCAGTACTTC	CASSLLGRSHEQYF
NA	TRBJ1-1	NA	TRBV7-9	TGTGCCAGCAGCTTAGGGACTGGGAACACTGAAGCTTTCTTT	CASSLGTGNTEAFF
once	TRBJ2-5	TRBD1	TRBV19	TGTGCCAGTTCCCTGGACAGGGGAGAGACCCAGTACTTC	CASSLDRGETQYF
NA	TRBJ1-2	TRBD1	TRBV5-4	TGTGCCAGCAGCTCAGGGGACAGGGGTAACTATGGCTACACCTTC	CASSSGDRGNYGYTF
NA	TRBJ1-5	TRBD1	TRBV28	TGTGCCAGCAGTTTAGCCAAGACAGGGGCAAATCAGCCCCAGCATTTT	CASSLAKTGANQPQHF
NA	TRBJ2-3	TRBD2	TRBV9	TGTGCCAGCACTCCGGGACTAGCGGGGCCCCTTACCTCCACAGATACGCAGTATTTT	CASTPGLAGPLTSTDTQYF
NA	TRBJ2-5	TRBD2	TRBV7-2	TGTGCCAGCAGCTTGCGGGGGGACGAGGGAGAGACCCAGTACTTC	CASSLRGDEGETQYF
NA	TRBJ2-1	TRBD2	TRBV4-1	TGCGCCAGCAGCCAGGGGCGCCTAGCGGGGGGGCCTCGGTACAATGAGCAGTTCTTC	CASSQGRLAGGPRYNEQFF
NA	TRBJ2-5	TRBD2	TRBV10-3	TGTGCCATCAGTGATGCGGGGGGAGAGACCCAGTACTTC	CAISDAGGETQYF
NA	TRBJ2-1	TRBD1	TRBV25-1	TGTGCCAGCAGTGAATTAGGGACAGGGCGCTACAATGAGCAGTTCTTC	CASSELGTGRYNEQFF
NA	TRBJ2-1	TRBD1	TRBV27	TGTGCCAGCATTCTTCCACGGGACAGGGTCAATGAGCAGTTCTTC	CASILPRDRVNEQFF
NA	TRBJ1-3	TRBD1	TRBV9	TGTGCCAGCAGCTTGGGACAGTCGAGCTCTGGAAACACCATATATTTT	CASSLGQSSSGNTIYF
many	TRBJ1-5	NA	TRBV6-1	TGTGCCACCCAAAATCAAGGGGAGGTTCAGCCCCAGCATTTT	CATQNQGEVQPQHF
NA	TRBJ2-7	TRBD2	TRBV11-3	TGTGCCAGCACCTTGGGGGCCGGGACTAGCGGCCCCTACGAGCAGTACTTC	CASTLGAGTSGPYEQYF
NA	TRBJ2-7	TRBD1	TRBV7-8	TGTGCCAGCAGGCCTCTCCGACAGGGCACCTACGAGCAGTACTTC	CASRPLRQGTYEQYF
NA	TRBJ2-5	NA	TRBV27	TGTGCCAGCAGTCCCAGGAGGGGAGTGGGTTTCGAGACCCAGTACTTC	CASSPRRGVGFETQYF
once	TRBJ2-4	TRBD2	TRBV6-5	TGTGCCAGCAGCAACGGACTAGCGGGGGGGAACATTCAGTACTTC	CASSNGLAGGNIQYF
NA	TRBJ1-1	NA	TRBV11-2	TGTGCCAGCAGCTTAGGTCAGGGGACTGAAGCTTTCTTT	CASSLGQGTEAFF
NA	TRBJ1-2	NA	TRBV5-4	TGTGCCAGCAGCTTGGGCCCGGGTGGCTACACCTTC	CASSLGPGGYTF